These T cell receptor beta chains were read from a single sample in a study of vaccination and CD4 T cells after COVID-19. These receptors have no known antigen. TCRdb fed the PCR reads into MiXCR, producing one record per CDR3 protein. Counted here are 20,000 to 30,000 distinct CDR3 sequences, approximately 59% occurring once; the ten biggest clones make up roughly 2.8%. Sequences were obtained from CD4+ T cells from blood, cultured in vitro. All receptors come from a human donor who had recovered from COVID-19. The CDR3 runs from the conserved cysteine through the conserved F or W. A D gene is named only where the DNA matches it firmly. Size is omitted from some rows. Given values are once, few, many or a class for expanded clones.

D,J,length,size,V,CDR3,DNA
-,TRBJ2-1,14,-,TRBV9,CASSVEGGLRGQFF,TGTGCCAGCAGCGTAGAGGGCGGCCTGAGGGGGCAGTTCTTC
-,TRBJ1-6,13,few,TRBV2,CASARGKNSPLHF,TGTGCCAGCGCTCGGGGGAAGAATTCACCCCTCCACTTT
-,TRBJ2-7,11,-,TRBV20-1,CSARGGYEQYF,TGCAGTGCTAGAGGAGGCTACGAGCAGTACTTC
-,TRBJ1-1,15,-,TRBV2,CASTGAGRMNTEAFF,TGTGCCAGCACGGGGGCGGGACGGATGAACACTGAAGCTTTCTTT
TRBD1,TRBJ1-2,13,once,TRBV29-1,CSVMVLTGDGYTF,TGCAGCGTAATGGTGCTGACAGGGGATGGCTACACCTTC
-,TRBJ2-7,10,few,TRBV7-2,CASSEYEQYF,TGTGCCAGCAGCGAGTACGAGCAGTACTTC
-,TRBJ2-7,12,-,TRBV6-2/TRBV6-3,CASSTGRYEQYF,TGTGCCAGCAGTACAGGGAGGTACGAGCAGTACTTC
-,TRBJ2-1,13,-,TRBV6-1,CASSERGRGEQFF,TGTGCCAGCAGTGAACGGGGACGGGGTGAGCAGTTCTTC
TRBD1,TRBJ2-5,15,-,TRBV28,CASSPQGAGEETQYF,TGTGCCAGCAGCCCCCAGGGGGCAGGTGAGGAGACCCAGTACTTC
TRBD2,TRBJ2-1,16,-,TRBV7-2,CASSFHRTSGSNEQFF,TGTGCCAGCAGCTTTCACCGGACTAGCGGGAGCAATGAGCAGTTCTTC
-,TRBJ2-2,14,-,TRBV30,CAWRAAANTGELFF,TGTGCCTGGAGGGCGGCAGCGAACACCGGGGAGCTGTTTTTT
-,TRBJ1-2,15,-,TRBV6-2/TRBV6-3,CASSLLPLDHYGYTF,TGTGCCAGCAGTCTGCTCCCCCTCGACCACTATGGCTACACCTTC
-,TRBJ2-5,13,-,TRBV19,CASRRVSQETQYF,TGTGCCAGTAGGCGGGTCAGCCAAGAGACCCAGTACTTC
TRBD1,TRBJ2-5,18,-,TRBV5-6,CASSWRTGGAPLQETQYF,TGTGCCAGCAGCTGGAGGACAGGGGGCGCTCCCTTACAAGAGACCCAGTACTTC
TRBD1,TRBJ2-7,14,-,TRBV20-1,CSARDGTGGYEQYF,TGCAGTGCTAGAGATGGGACAGGGGGTTACGAGCAGTACTTC
-,TRBJ2-6,15,-,TRBV7-9,CASNLGNSGANVLTF,TGTGCCAGCAACCTTGGGAACTCTGGGGCCAACGTCCTGACTTTC
TRBD2,TRBJ2-7,17,once,TRBV27,CASSLTPPGTSSYEQYF,TGTGCCAGCAGTTTAACCCCCCCCGGGACTAGCTCCTACGAGCAGTACTTC
-,TRBJ1-5,13,-,TRBV7-8,CASSRNRNQPQHF,TGTGCCAGCAGCCGGAACAGGAATCAGCCCCAGCATTTT
TRBD1,TRBJ2-7,14,-,TRBV7-2,CASRVTGSSYEQYF,TGTGCCAGCAGGGTGACAGGGAGCTCCTACGAGCAGTACTTC
-,TRBJ2-1,14,-,TRBV7-3,CASSLVPGYNEQFF,TGTGCCAGCAGCTTGGTCCCGGGCTACAATGAGCAGTTCTTC
-,TRBJ2-2,14,-,TRBV7-3,CASSSQGPTGELFF,TGTGCCAGCAGCTCACAGGGTCCCACCGGGGAGCTGTTTTTT
-,TRBJ1-1,14,-,TRBV27,CASSLGGGNTEAFF,TGTGCCAGCAGTTTAGGGGGGGGGAACACTGAAGCTTTCTTT
-,TRBJ1-5,14,-,TRBV10-2,CASSDVALNQPQHF,TGCGCCAGCAGTGATGTGGCATTAAATCAGCCCCAGCATTTT
TRBD1,TRBJ1-1,14,-,TRBV10-2,CASSESGRGTEAFF,TGCGCCAGCAGTGAGTCTGGCAGGGGGACTGAAGCTTTCTTT
TRBD2,TRBJ2-5,13,-,TRBV7-9,CASSLVREGTQYF,TGTGCCAGCAGCTTAGTGCGGGAGGGGACCCAGTACTTC
-,TRBJ2-3,16,few,TRBV10-1,CASSDQRGSGTDTQYF,TGCGCCAGCAGTGACCAAAGGGGGTCAGGCACAGATACGCAGTATTTT
TRBD1,TRBJ1-1,16,-,TRBV10-3,CAISESMGQGNTEAFF,TGTGCCATCAGTGAGTCGATGGGACAGGGGAACACTGAAGCTTTCTTT
-,TRBJ1-2,13,few,TRBV7-9,CASSLGRGIGYTF,TGTGCCAGCAGCTTAGGAAGGGGTATTGGCTACACCTTC
-,TRBJ2-5,14,-,TRBV24-1,CATSAPDSQETQYF,TGTGCCACCAGTGCCCCGGACAGCCAAGAGACCCAGTACTTC
-,TRBJ2-1,15,few,TRBV20-1,CSARTSASTYNEQFF,TGCAGTGCTAGAACAAGCGCCTCAACCTACAATGAGCAGTTCTTC
-,TRBJ2-7,12,few,TRBV6-5,CASSSRGYEQYF,TGTGCCAGCAGTTCCAGAGGCTACGAGCAGTACTTC
-,TRBJ2-5,14,-,TRBV27,CASSSFRDQETQYF,TGTGCCAGCAGTTCCTTCAGGGATCAAGAGACCCAGTACTTC
TRBD1,TRBJ2-7,16,-,TRBV18,CASSPPTGQGAYEQYF,TGTGCCAGCTCACCACCGACAGGACAGGGTGCCTACGAGCAGTACTTC
-,TRBJ1-4,15,-,TRBV7-2,CASSEGWAEDEKLFF,TGTGCCAGCAGCGAGGGATGGGCCGAGGATGAAAAACTGTTTTTT
-,TRBJ1-1,13,few,TRBV27,CASSLLLRAKAFF,TGTGCCAGCAGTTTACTGCTGCGGGCGAAGGCTTTCTTT
-,TRBJ1-2,15,-,TRBV11-2,CASSLAGSGNYGYTF,TGTGCCAGCAGCTTAGCAGGGTCGGGTAACTATGGCTACACCTTC
-,TRBJ1-1,11,-,TRBV20-1,CSARVVKGAFF,TGCAGTGCTAGAGTCGTGAAGGGAGCTTTCTTT
-,TRBJ2-3,16,-,TRBV24-1,CATSDGARPSTDTQYF,TGTGCCACCAGTGATGGGGCCAGACCTAGCACAGATACGCAGTATTTT
TRBD1,TRBJ2-3,14,-,TRBV7-9,CASVTGPRPDTQYF,TGTGCCAGCGTGACAGGGCCTCGTCCAGATACGCAGTATTTT
-,TRBJ1-2,13,-,TRBV20-1,CSAREGVNYGYTF,TGCAGTGCTAGAGAGGGGGTAAACTATGGCTACACCTTC
TRBD1,TRBJ1-4,14,-,TRBV25-1,CASSDRGTNEKLFF,TGTGCCAGCAGCGACAGGGGCACTAATGAAAAACTGTTTTTT
TRBD1,TRBJ1-1,16,-,TRBV7-2,CASSERRTGIPTEAFF,TGTGCCAGCAGCGAAAGGAGGACAGGGATCCCCACTGAAGCTTTCTTT
TRBD2,TRBJ2-3,17,-,TRBV20-1,CSAKASGGAGATDTQYF,TGCAGTGCTAAGGCTAGCGGGGGAGCAGGGGCGACAGATACGCAGTATTTT
TRBD2,TRBJ2-1,18,-,TRBV12-3/TRBV12-4,CASSPLLLAGSAYNEQFF,TGTGCCAGCAGTCCTCTCCTACTAGCGGGGTCGGCCTACAATGAGCAGTTCTTC
-,TRBJ2-5,13,few,TRBV6-4,CASSARGPETQYF,TGTGCCAGCAGTGCCAGGGGTCCAGAGACCCAGTACTTC
-,TRBJ1-2,14,-,TRBV6-2/TRBV6-3,CASRSRRRNYGYTF,TGTGCCAGCAGATCCCGAAGGCGCAACTATGGCTACACCTTC
-,TRBJ1-2,13,once,TRBV20-1,CSARSLGYYGYTF,TGCAGTGCTAGATCGCTGGGCTACTATGGCTACACCTTC
-,TRBJ1-1,15,-,TRBV14,CASSARQFPNTEAFF,TGTGCCAGCAGCGCCCGACAGTTTCCGAACACTGAAGCTTTCTTT
TRBD1,TRBJ2-3,14,-,TRBV6-5,CASSYSEQGNTQYF,TGTGCCAGCAGTTACTCGGAACAGGGGAATACGCAGTATTTT
-,TRBJ1-3,13,-,TRBV19,CASNEGTGNTIYF,TGTGCCAGTAACGAAGGGACTGGAAACACCATATATTTT
TRBD2,TRBJ2-3,16,-,TRBV11-3,CASSLGGLAGADTQYF,TGTGCCAGCAGCTTAGGGGGCCTAGCGGGAGCCGATACGCAGTATTTT
-,TRBJ1-1,15,once,TRBV5-1,CASSQGSGVNTEAFF,TGCGCCAGCAGCCAGGGTTCGGGAGTGAACACTGAAGCTTTCTTT
-,TRBJ1-1,12,once,TRBV7-2,CASSGRNTEAFF,TGTGCCAGCAGCGGCAGGAACACTGAAGCTTTCTTT
TRBD1,TRBJ1-2,15,few,TRBV7-6,CASSADPGGNYGYTF,TGTGCCAGCAGCGCAGACCCAGGGGGGAACTATGGCTACACCTTC
-,TRBJ1-2,13,few,TRBV7-3,CASSSGAGYGYTF,TGTGCCAGCAGCTCCGGGGCGGGCTATGGCTACACCTTC
-,TRBJ1-5,13,-,TRBV6-1,CASQPGGNQPQHF,TGTGCCAGCCAGCCTGGGGGCAATCAGCCCCAGCATTTT
TRBD1,TRBJ2-1,15,once,TRBV6-4,CASSTGQGANNEQFF,TGTGCCAGCAGTACGGGACAGGGGGCAAACAATGAGCAGTTCTTC
-,TRBJ2-5,16,-,TRBV6-1,CASSAPNGLQFGTQYF,TGTGCCAGCAGTGCGCCGAACGGACTACAATTCGGGACCCAGTACTTC
TRBD2,TRBJ2-5,16,few,TRBV6-1,CASRSNPGGAAETQYF,TGTGCCAGCAGGTCCAACCCCGGGGGGGCCGCAGAGACCCAGTACTTC
-,TRBJ2-7,15,-,TRBV28,CASAPLWRISYEQYF,TGTGCCAGCGCCCCCCTTTGGCGCATCTCCTACGAGCAGTACTTC